What follows is one T cell receptor (beta chain) and its context. CDR1 is SGHKS and CDR2 is YYEKEE in the germline V gene (reference sequence). This CDR3 is built from 16 residues. J was trimmed by 7 bases and V by 4 bases; bases with no gene match: 7. Residents of under 25 US areas, aged about 18 to 89 years, made up the participants. A case of COVID-19 had been met by exposed participants within 2 weeks before study entry. This specimen belongs to a study of blood T cell repertoires in COVID-19. Authors' data handling: Amplification of reference gene primers was used by the study to estimate nucleated cell counts. Measured with immunoSEQ multiplex PCR; TCRdb has only the in-frame clones, and not every one. That table is the source of V, J and clone size, and D and trimming were worked out from the DNA. This table has 200,000 to 250,000 clones, approximately 88% appearing once.

Sequenced material: PBMCs or T cells enriched from blood (not recorded which). The rearrangement uses TRBV5-5 and TRBJ2-2; 13 nucleotides agree with TRBD2. This clonotype originated in a woman in her 30s who had been exposed to COVID-19. The CDR3 coding sequence is TGTGCCAGCAGCGTAACTAGCGGGAGGGCCGACGGGGAGCTGTTTTTT. Protein: CASSVTSGRADGELFF.